The next 14 T cell receptor beta chains were all read from a single sample in a study of T cells after yellow fever vaccination. TCRdb analysed the 5' RACE reads with MiXCR anew, one entry per CDR3 protein. The data show about 26,000 distinct CDR3 sequences, with over 3.5% seen just once and about 39% held by the top ten. The source was PBMCs, either bulk or a sorted T-cell subset (CD4+, CD8+, memory, or dextramer-sorted; not recorded which), collected on the day of the yellow fever booster vaccination. These receptors were obtained from a man between 18 and 29 years old who received the YFV17D yellow fever vaccine.

This clonotype was seen more than once but under ten times. This rearrangement joins TRBV5-4 to TRBJ1-2; D gene ambiguous. With 0 bases removed from V and 2 bases from J, the gap between germline ends came to 14 bases. CDR3 length equals 16 residues. Germline CDR1 SGHNT, CDR2 YYREEE (reference sequence). CDR3 nucleotides: TGTGCCAGCAGCTTGGCCCGGGGAGGCTCAAACTATGGCTACACCTTC. Translating it yields CASSLARGGSNYGYTF.

This clonotype has a count of ten or more. The chain recombines TRBV5-1 with TRBJ2-3; unclear D gene. CDR1 and CDR2 (germline): SGHRS, YFSETQ. CDR3 length equals 13 residues. V lost 5 bases and J lost 4, with 11 bases in between. Here the CDR3 DNA reads TGCGCCAGCAGTTATTGGGGTTCAGATACGCAGTATTTT. Translation gives CASSYWGSDTQYF. Full variable domain (missing parts from reference TRBV5-1 and TRBJ2-3): KAGVTQTPRYLIKTRGQQVTLSCSPISGHRSVSWYQQTPGQGLQFLFEYFSETQRNKGNFPGRFSGRQFSNSRSEMNVSTLELGDSALYLCASSYWGSDTQYFGPGTRLTVL.

This clonotype has ten or more counts. The chain couples TRBV5-1 to TRBJ2-1; D may correspond to TRBD1 or TRBD2 (5 bases each). The CDR3 runs 14 residues. Trimming shortened V by 7 bases and J by 4 bases, and 15 bases separated the two germline ends. The V gene's germline CDR1 is SGHRS and CDR2 YFSETQ. In DNA form, the CDR3 reads TGCGCCAGCCAACCGGCAGGGAGATACAATGAGCAGTTCTTC. Translation gives CASQPAGRYNEQFF.

In this sample, this clonotype turned up many times. The V gene is TRBV6-5, the J gene TRBJ2-1; 8 nucleotides match TRBD2. There are 15 residues in the CDR3. V was clipped by 2 bases and J by 7 bases; unmatched bases: 7. Germline V CDR1 and CDR2: MNHEY, SVGAGI. The CDR3 DNA sequence: TGTGCCAGCAGTTACCGGGGGGGATTGGGGAATGAGCAGTTCTTC. Its protein product is CASSYRGGLGNEQFF.

This clonotype was seen ten or more times. The gene calls are TRBV20-1 and TRBJ2-3; TRBD2 is a possible D gene (6 bases). CDR3 size: 14 residues. Per the germline V gene, CDR1 is DFQATT and CDR2 is SNEGSKA (reference sequence). Trimming cost V 1 base and J 8 bases, with 16 bases left between them. Here the CDR3 reads CSARGGGPKSTQYF. CDR3 coding DNA: TGCAGTGCTAGAGGAGGAGGGCCGAAGAGTACGCAGTATTTT.

This clonotype was observed a few times. This chain joins TRBV5-1 and TRBJ1-6; D not certain. The CDR3 loop spans 14 amino acids. The V end lost 4 bases, the J end lost 0 bases, and 5 bases lay between the germline ends. Germline values: CDR1 SGHRS, CDR2 YFSETQ. CDR3 sequence: CASSGSSYNSPLHF. In DNA form, the CDR3 reads TGCGCCAGCAGCGGAAGCTCCTATAATTCACCCCTCCACTTT.

This clonotype was counted many times. The CDR3 DNA sequence: TGTGCCAGCAGCACCCCCATCCAGACAGGGTACCAAGAGACCCAGTACTTC. This gives the protein CASSTPIQTGYQETQYF. The chain carries TRBV7-9 and TRBJ2-5; TRBD1 matches 7 bases. Losses at the gene ends were 5 bases for V and 0 bases for J; bases not matched to a gene: 12. CDR3 length: 17 residues. Germline-derived CDR1 and CDR2 are SEHNR and FQNEAQ (reference sequence).

Ten or more counts support this clonotype. The chain links TRBV12-3 or TRBV12-4 to TRBJ2-4, with a weak D call TRBD2 (6 bases). Deletions cut 6 bases from V and 3 bases from J, with 18 bases between. CDR3 size: 16 residues. CDR3 amino acids: CASRPGLRMGKNIQYF. The CDR3 bases are TGTGCCAGCAGGCCGGGACTCCGGATGGGCAAAAACATTCAGTACTTC.

There are many counts of this clonotype. J is TRBJ2-3 and V is TRBV30, with a possible D match to TRBD2 (7 bases). The CDR3 is 14 amino acids. CDR1 and CDR2 from the germline V gene are GTSNPN and SVGIG (reference sequence). V lost 2 bases and J 4 bases, leaving 13 bases between the germline ends. The CDR3 here is CAWSITGGADTQYF. Written as DNA, the CDR3 is TGTGCCTGGAGTATCACGGGGGGCGCAGATACGCAGTATTTT.

This clonotype was observed at least ten times. This chain connects TRBV5-1 to TRBJ1-1, with D possibly being TRBD1 (6 bases). Germline V lookup: CDR1 SGHRS, CDR2 YFSETQ. The CDR3 totals 12 residues. Deletions cut 4 bases from V and 4 bases from J, with 8 bases between. The CDR3 region has the DNA TGCGCCAGCAGCCTCAGGGGCACTGAAGCTTTCTTT. It encodes CASSLRGTEAFF.

In its sample, this clonotype was seen many times. The chain links TRBV20-1 to TRBJ2-1; 7 bases fit TRBD2. Germline CDR1 reads DFQATT; CDR2 reads SNEGSKA (reference sequence). This CDR3 has 15 residues. Losses at the gene ends were 1 base for V and 3 bases for J; bases not matched to a gene: 6. In nucleotides, the CDR3 is TGCAGTGCTAGAGGCCCCTGGGACTACTACAATGAGCAGTTCTTC. Amino acid sequence: CSARGPWDYYNEQFF.

Judged by abundance, this clonotype is medium-sized (0.01 to 0.1%). CDR3 sequence (DNA): TGTGCCAGCAGCTGGCCGCCGGGACAGGGCCGCGGCTACACCTTC. Amino acids: CASSWPPGQGRGYTF. The chain couples TRBV7-2 to TRBJ1-2, with 9 bases fitting TRBD1. This CDR3 spans 15 amino acids. V trimming: 4 bases; J trimming: 8 bases; junction bases outside the gene matches: 11. Germline CDR1 reads SGHTA; CDR2 reads FQGNSA.

This clonotype was seen repeatedly, ten times or more. The V and J genes are TRBV27 and TRBJ2-4; 12 bases agree with TRBD2. The germline gives CDR1 MNHEY, CDR2 SMNVEV (reference sequence). V gave up 5 bases and J gave up 0 bases; unmatched junction bases: 8. The CDR3 contains 18 residues. The CDR3 sequence: CASSKLAGGIIAKNIQYF. Here the CDR3 DNA reads TGTGCCAGCAGTAAACTAGCGGGGGGCATAATAGCCAAAAACATTCAGTACTTC.

This clonotype was seen repeatedly, ten times or more. The rearrangement uses TRBV20-1 and TRBJ1-4; D is ambiguous. Germline V CDR1 and CDR2: DFQATT, SNEGSKA (reference sequence). The CDR3 is made up of 14 amino acids. Trimming stripped 3 bases from V and 0 bases from J, with 8 bases between. As DNA, the CDR3 is TGCAGTGCTAGCGACGGCGCAACTAATGAAAAACTGTTTTTT. This gives the protein CSASDGATNEKLFF.